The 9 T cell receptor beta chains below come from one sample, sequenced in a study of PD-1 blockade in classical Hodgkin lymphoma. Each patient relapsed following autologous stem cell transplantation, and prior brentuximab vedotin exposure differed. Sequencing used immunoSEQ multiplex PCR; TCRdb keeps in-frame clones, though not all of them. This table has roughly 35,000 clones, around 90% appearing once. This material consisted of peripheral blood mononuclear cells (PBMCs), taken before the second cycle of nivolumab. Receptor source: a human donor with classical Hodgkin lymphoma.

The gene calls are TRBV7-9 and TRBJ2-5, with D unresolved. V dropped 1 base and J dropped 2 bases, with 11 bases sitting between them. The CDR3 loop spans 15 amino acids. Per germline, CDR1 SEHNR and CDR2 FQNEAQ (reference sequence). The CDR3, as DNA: TGTGCCAGCAGCTTAGGGCGGTCGGTACAAGAGACCCAGTACTTC. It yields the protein CASSLGRSVQETQYF.

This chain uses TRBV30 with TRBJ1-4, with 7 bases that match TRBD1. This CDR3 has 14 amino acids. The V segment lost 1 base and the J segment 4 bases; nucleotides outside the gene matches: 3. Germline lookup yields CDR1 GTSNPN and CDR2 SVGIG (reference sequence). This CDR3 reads CAWSGDSNNEKLFF. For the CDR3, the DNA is TGTGCCTGGAGTGGGGACAGTAATAATGAAAAACTGTTTTTT. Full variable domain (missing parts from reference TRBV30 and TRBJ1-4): SQTIHQWPATLVQPVGSPLSLECTVEGTSNPNLYWYRQAAGRGLQLLFYSVGIGQISSEVPQNLSASRPQDRQFILSSKKLLLSDSGFYLCAWSGDSNNEKLFFGSGTQLSVL.

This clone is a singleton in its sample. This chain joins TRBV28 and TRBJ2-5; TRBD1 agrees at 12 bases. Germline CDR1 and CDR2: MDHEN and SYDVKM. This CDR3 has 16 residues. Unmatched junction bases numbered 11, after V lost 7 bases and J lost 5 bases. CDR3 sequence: CASTLGTGGYGETQYF. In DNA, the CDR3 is TGTGCCAGCACCCTGGGGACAGGGGGCTATGGGGAGACCCAGTACTTC.

For the CDR3, the DNA is TGTGCCTGGATGGGATATACTAACTATGGCTACACCTTC. Translation: CAWMGYTNYGYTF. This chain links TRBV30 with TRBJ1-2; D is unclear. The CDR3 is 13 amino acids. The V gene lost 4 bases and the J gene lost 0 bases, with 9 bases spanning the gap. Germline-derived CDR1 and CDR2 are GTSNPN and SVGIG (reference sequence).

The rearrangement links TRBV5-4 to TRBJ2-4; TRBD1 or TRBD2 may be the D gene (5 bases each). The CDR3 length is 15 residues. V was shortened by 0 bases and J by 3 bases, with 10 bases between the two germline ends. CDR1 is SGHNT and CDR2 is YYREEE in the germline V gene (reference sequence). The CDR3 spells CASSLAGAGKNIQYF. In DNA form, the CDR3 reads TGTGCCAGCAGCTTGGCCGGGGCCGGCAAAAACATTCAGTACTTC.

Written as DNA, the CDR3 is TGTGCCAGCAGCTTAGGACAGGACAAACTCAATGAGCAGTTCTTC. Translated, it gives CASSLGQDKLNEQFF. This sequence joins TRBV7-8 and TRBJ2-1, with D tentatively TRBD1 (6 bases). Trimming cost V 1 base and J 6 bases, with 13 bases left between them. The CDR3 is 15 amino acids. Germline CDR1 SGHVS, CDR2 FQNEAQ.

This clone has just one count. For the CDR3, the DNA is TGTGCCAGCAGCCACCGGCGGGGTAGTACCGGGGAGCTGTTTTTT. Amino acids: CASSHRRGSTGELFF. The V and J genes are TRBV14 and TRBJ2-2; possibly TRBD2 for D (6 bases). The CDR3 contains 15 residues. Deletions cut 3 bases from V and 5 bases from J, with 13 bases between. Germline-derived CDR1 and CDR2 are SGHDN and FVKESK. Full variable domain (missing parts from reference TRBV14 and TRBJ2-2): EAGVTQFPSHSVIEKGQTVTLRCDPISGHDNLYWYRRVMGKEIKFLLHFVKESKQDESGMPNNRFLAERTGGTYSTLKVQPAELEDSGVYFCASSHRRGSTGELFFGEGSRLTVL.

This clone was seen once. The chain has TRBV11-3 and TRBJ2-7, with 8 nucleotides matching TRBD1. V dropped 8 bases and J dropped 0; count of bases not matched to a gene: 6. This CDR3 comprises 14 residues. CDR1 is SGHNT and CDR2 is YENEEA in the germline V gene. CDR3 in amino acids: CASGRQGHSYEQYF. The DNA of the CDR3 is TGTGCCAGCGGAAGACAGGGGCACTCCTACGAGCAGTACTTC.

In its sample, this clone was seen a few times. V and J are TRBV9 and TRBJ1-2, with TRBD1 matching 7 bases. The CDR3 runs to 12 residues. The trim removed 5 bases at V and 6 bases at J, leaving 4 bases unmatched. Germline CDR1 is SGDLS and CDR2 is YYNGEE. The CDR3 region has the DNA TGTGCCAGCAGGGGACAGCCACATGGCTACACCTTC. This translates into CASRGQPHGYTF.